One TCR beta chain is described in this entry. It has no known antigen specificity. Base qualities are missing; no much larger clone stands one base away. The data derive from a study of blood T cell repertoires in COVID-19 (dated by TCRdb to 2018 to 2020). At the level of the whole study: Collaborator samples came from the United States, Italy and Spain and covered acute and convalescent phases of COVID-19. The material from the prospective study consisted of cDNA or gDNA derived from T cells, B-cell-depleted T cells, or PBMCs. Subjects who had been exposed to COVID-19, were actively infected with it, or had recovered from it provided the deeply sampled blood TCRbeta repertoires that made up the dataset. A freely available public database, intended as a resource for researchers studying the immune response to SARS-CoV-2, is where the repertoires were released. Samples were obtained from the ongoing ImmuneRACE study (first 160 participants) and from about 1,300 subjects provided by 6 global collaborators. A de-identified subject ID, COVID-19 status, age in years and sex were almost always included in the sample metadata. Where available, HLA class I and class II types were taken from metadata supplied by the sample provider and were not determined by assay-based typing.

Results the study describes overall, beyond this receptor: Clinical and demographic metadata were provided uncurated, with the amount varying by source and participant.

The immunoSEQ Assay, a bias-controlled multiplex PCR, was used to amplify TCRbeta CDR3 regions from genomic DNA. From the authors' description of their analysis: The number of nucleated cells in each sample was estimated by amplification of reference gene primers within the assay. To quantify the absolute abundance of each unique TCRbeta CDR3 rearrangement, sequence reads were collapsed and filtered. For each sample, productive Simpson clonality was calculated as the square root of Simpson's diversity index over productive rearrangements. As stored in TCRdb, this immuneACCESS dataset retains in-frame rearrangements with V and J assigned. A fraction of the clones does not appear; measured against another copy, unresolved V genes explain less than half of the discrepancy, and the remainder lacks a known reason. V, J and clone size are those of that table, while D and trimming were read from the DNA. Recorded for this sample are 150,000 to 200,000 clones; 88% of them occurred a single time. The ten largest clones add up to 20% to 30% of the sample.

Whole blood was collected in K2EDTA tubes by collaborating institutions according to the institutions' own protocols. Collaborator samples were shipped for TCRbeta analysis as frozen whole blood, isolated PBMCs, or DNA extracted from either sample type. V loses 11 bases of germline sequence and J loses 8 bases, and the interval between the two ends is 15 bases. The germline V gene encodes CDR1 ENHRY and CDR2 SYGVKD. The CDR3 starts with the cysteine, ends with the phenylalanine, and has 11 residues. Left in the record is the CDR3 DNA by itself, 33 bases read in frame from the first base. The sequence joins TRBV10-3 to TRBJ1-1; D gene: possibly TRBD1, on 6 matching bases. The sample was peripheral blood. This sequence originates from a man in his sixties with acute or convalescent COVID-19. This receptor carries the CDR3 CASGQTLEAFF. The DNA sequence is as follows: TGTGCCTCGGGACAAACACTCGAAGCTTTCTTT.